The 13 T cell receptor beta chains listed next were all sequenced from one sample in a study of T cells in Graves' hyperthyroidism and ophthalmopathy. Researchers amplified the TCR beta CDR3 regions from RNA transcripts. First-round RT-PCR targeting the TCR CDR3 was performed with the HTBI primer set. From the multiplex PCR reads, TCRdb called clonotypes with MiXCR, one entry per CDR3 protein. This sample carries around 300,000 distinct CDR3 sequences, roughly an eighth of them seen once, and the ten largest clones take roughly 7.7%. Sequenced material: blood. The receptors stem from a woman in her 40s with Graves' hyperthyroidism.

The V call is TRBV27, the J call TRBJ2-7; 7 bases map to TRBD2. Trimming cost V 5 bases and J 4 bases; bases outside gene matches: 14. The CDR3 is 16 residues long. CDR1 MNHEY and CDR2 SMNVEV come from the germline V gene (reference sequence). The CDR3 DNA follows: TGTGCCAGCAGTCCCACACCAGCGGGGACCCTATACGAGCAGTACTTC. Its translation: CASSPTPAGTLYEQYF.

This clonotype occurred many times. In DNA, the CDR3 is TGCAGCGTTGCTCAGGGACCCGCACAGCCCCAGCATTTT. The encoded protein is CSVAQGPAQPQHF. V is TRBV29-1 and J is TRBJ1-5; a weak D match, TRBD1 (5 bases). The CDR3 runs 13 residues. V lost 4 bases, J lost 7 bases, and 14 bases lay in between. The germline gives CDR1 SQVTM, CDR2 ANQGSEA.

The genes are TRBV5-6 and TRBJ1-1, with 9 bases identical to TRBD1. V trimming: 3 bases; J trimming: 5 bases; junction bases outside the gene matches: 2. This CDR3 spans 13 amino acids. Germline values: CDR1 SGHDT, CDR2 YYEEEE. The chain's CDR3 is CASSWDRVTEAFF. In DNA form, the CDR3 reads TGTGCCAGCAGCTGGGACAGGGTGACTGAAGCTTTCTTT.

In its sample, this clonotype was seen a few times. The rearrangement joins TRBV27 to TRBJ1-3; TRBD1 agrees at 9 bases. V lost 2 bases to trimming and J lost 3 bases; unmatched junction nucleotides: 2. Germline V CDR1 and CDR2: MNHEY, SMNVEV (reference sequence). The CDR3 is 15 amino acids. CDR3 protein: CASSLNRGLGNTIYF. As DNA, the CDR3 is TGTGCCAGCAGTTTAAACAGGGGGCTTGGAAACACCATATATTTT.

The rearrangement uses TRBV13 and TRBJ1-4; TRBD1 might be the D (5 bases). Looked up from germline, CDR1 is PRHDT and CDR2 is FYEKMQ (reference sequence). The CDR3 is made up of 14 amino acids. Trimming shortened V by 6 bases and J by 2 bases, and 10 bases separated the two germline ends. CDR3 in amino acids: CASRGRGTNEKLFF. CDR3 bases: TGTGCCAGCAGGGGACGGGGGACTAATGAAAAACTGTTTTTT.

This clonotype was observed many times. The J gene is TRBJ1-2, the V gene TRBV27, with no clear D. V was trimmed by 2 bases and J by 3 bases, leaving 13 bases between them. The CDR3 is 15 residues long. The V gene's germline CDR1 is MNHEY and CDR2 SMNVEV (reference sequence). CDR3 region: CASSLRREGYYGYTF. The CDR3 coding sequence is TGTGCCAGCAGTTTAAGAAGGGAGGGATACTATGGCTACACCTTC.

This clonotype has ten or more counts. V usage is TRBV29-1 and J usage is TRBJ2-1; 7 nucleotides line up with TRBD2. Germline V CDR1 and CDR2: SQVTM, ANQGSEA. The length of the CDR3 is 15 residues. Unmatched junction bases numbered 11, after V lost 5 bases and J lost 4 bases. The CDR3 here is CSVRSRGRIYNEQFF. The CDR3, as DNA: TGCAGCGTTCGATCGCGGGGGAGGATTTACAATGAGCAGTTCTTC.

Many counts were recorded for this clonotype. The chain is built from TRBV20-1 and TRBJ2-1; 7 bases agree with TRBD2. The CDR3 sequence is 14 residues long. V was pared by 6 bases and J by 7 bases, with 12 bases of the junction left unmatched. From germline, CDR1 is DFQATT and CDR2 SNEGSKA (reference sequence). The CDR3 sequence: CSADPGLSRNEQFF. CDR3 nucleotides: TGCAGTGCAGATCCGGGACTATCGAGGAATGAGCAGTTCTTC.

This clonotype appeared many times. V usage is TRBV2 and J usage is TRBJ2-1; D tentatively fits TRBD1 or TRBD2 (5 bases each). This CDR3 has 13 residues. Trimming cost V 8 bases and J 7 bases, with 15 bases left between them. Germline assignment: CDR1 SNHLY and CDR2 FYNNEI. CDR3 sequence (DNA): TGTGCCAGCGAGAGGGGTGGGAGTAATGAGCAGTTCTTC. As protein: CASERGGSNEQFF.

This clonotype was counted many times. The genes are TRBV7-2 and TRBJ2-5; D possibly corresponds to TRBD2 (6 bases). The V end lost 4 bases, the J end lost 3 bases, and 9 bases lay between the germline ends. The CDR3 length is 13 residues. The V gene's germline CDR1 is SGHTA and CDR2 FQGNSA. This chain's CDR3 is CASSWDSEETQYF. CDR3 in DNA: TGTGCCAGCAGCTGGGACTCCGAAGAGACCCAGTACTTC.

This chain links TRBV12-3 or TRBV12-4 with TRBJ2-1; 12 nucleotides align to TRBD2. Unmatched junction bases numbered 6, after V lost 3 bases and J lost 6 bases. This CDR3 has 16 amino acids. CDR3 DNA sequence: TGTGCCAGCAGTTTCGGGGCTAGCGGGAGGGCCAATGAGCAGTTCTTC. Encoded protein: CASSFGASGRANEQFF.

This clonotype has at least ten counts. This sequence joins TRBV7-2 and TRBJ2-3; no clear D. The CDR3 contains 14 residues. Germline CDR1 and CDR2: SGHTA and FQGNSA. Trimming removed 2 bases at V and 4 bases at J, with 10 bases between. This CDR3 reads CASSLSISSDTQYF. The CDR3 bases are TGTGCCAGCAGCTTATCCATATCCTCAGATACGCAGTATTTT. Complete variable domain (other parts from reference TRBV7-2 and TRBJ2-3): GAGVSQSPSNKVTEKGKDVELRCDPISGHTALYWYRQSLGQGLEFLIYFQGNSAPDKSGLPSDRFSAERTGGSVSTLTIQRTQQEDSAVYLCASSLSISSDTQYFGPGTRLTVL.

This clonotype was counted ten times or more. The chain links TRBV25-1 to TRBJ2-7, with TRBD1 matching over 8 bases. Looked up from germline, CDR1 is MGHDK and CDR2 is SYGVNS. The V segment lost 2 bases and the J segment 0 bases; nucleotides outside the gene matches: 6. The CDR3 has 16 amino acids. CDR3 protein: CASSEADRASSYEQYF. In nucleotides, the CDR3 is TGTGCCAGCAGTGAAGCGGACAGGGCATCCTCCTACGAGCAGTACTTC.